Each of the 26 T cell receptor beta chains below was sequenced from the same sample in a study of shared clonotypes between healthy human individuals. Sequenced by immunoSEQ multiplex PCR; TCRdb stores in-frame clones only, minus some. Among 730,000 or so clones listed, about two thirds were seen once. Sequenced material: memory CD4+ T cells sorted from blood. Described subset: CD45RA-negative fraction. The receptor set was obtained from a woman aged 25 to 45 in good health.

This chain's CDR3 is CASSLEGVGSTEAFF. DNA of the CDR3: TGCGCCAGCAGCTTGGAAGGGGTAGGCAGCACTGAAGCTTTCTTT. V is TRBV5-1 and J is TRBJ1-1; tentatively, D is TRBD1 (5 bases). CDR3 length equals 15 residues. V lost 0 bases to trimming and J lost 4 bases, with 13 bases between them. In germline, CDR1 is SGHRS, CDR2 YFSETQ.

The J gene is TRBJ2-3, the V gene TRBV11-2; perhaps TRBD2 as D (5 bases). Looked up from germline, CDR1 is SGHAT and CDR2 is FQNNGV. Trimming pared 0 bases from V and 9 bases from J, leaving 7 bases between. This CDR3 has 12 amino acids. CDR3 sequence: CASSLDPGTQYF. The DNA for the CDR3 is TGTGCCAGCAGCTTAGATCCGGGGACGCAGTATTTT.

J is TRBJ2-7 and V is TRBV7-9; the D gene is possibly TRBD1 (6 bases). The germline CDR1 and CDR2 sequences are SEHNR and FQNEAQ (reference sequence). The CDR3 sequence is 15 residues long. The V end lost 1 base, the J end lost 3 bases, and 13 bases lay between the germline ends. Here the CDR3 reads CASSLDQGRLYEQYF. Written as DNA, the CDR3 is TGTGCCAGCAGCTTAGATCAGGGGCGACTCTACGAGCAGTACTTC.

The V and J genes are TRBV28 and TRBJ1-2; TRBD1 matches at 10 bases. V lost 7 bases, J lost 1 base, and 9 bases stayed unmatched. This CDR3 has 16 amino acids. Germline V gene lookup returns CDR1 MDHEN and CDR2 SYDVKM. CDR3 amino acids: CASTPLGTGVNYGYTF. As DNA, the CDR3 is TGTGCCAGCACACCATTGGGGACAGGGGTTAACTATGGCTACACCTTC.

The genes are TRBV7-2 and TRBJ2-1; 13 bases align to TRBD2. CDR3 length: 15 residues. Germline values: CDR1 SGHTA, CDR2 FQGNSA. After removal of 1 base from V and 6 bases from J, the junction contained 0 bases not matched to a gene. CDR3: CASSLGTSGSNEQFF. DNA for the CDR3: TGTGCCAGCAGCTTAGGGACTAGCGGGAGCAATGAGCAGTTCTTC.

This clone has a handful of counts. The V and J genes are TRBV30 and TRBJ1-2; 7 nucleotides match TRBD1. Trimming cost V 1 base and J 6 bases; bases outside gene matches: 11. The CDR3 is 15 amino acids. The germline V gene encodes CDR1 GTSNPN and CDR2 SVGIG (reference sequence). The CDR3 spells CAWSGRAGGFNGYTF. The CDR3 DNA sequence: TGTGCCTGGAGTGGGAGGGCAGGGGGTTTCAATGGCTACACCTTC.

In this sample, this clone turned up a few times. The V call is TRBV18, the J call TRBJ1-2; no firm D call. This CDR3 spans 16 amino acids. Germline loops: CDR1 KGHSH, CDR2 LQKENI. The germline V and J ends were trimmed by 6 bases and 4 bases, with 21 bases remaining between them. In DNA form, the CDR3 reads TGTGCCAGCTCCGAGTCAAGTCTGGACTTGGGCTATGGCTACACCTTC. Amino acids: CASSESSLDLGYGYTF.

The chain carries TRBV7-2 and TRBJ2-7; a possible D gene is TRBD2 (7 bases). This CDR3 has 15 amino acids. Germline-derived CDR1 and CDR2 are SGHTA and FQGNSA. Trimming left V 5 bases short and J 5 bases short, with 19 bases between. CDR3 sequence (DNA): TGTGCCAGCAGCCCTACAGGGCTTGGACTAGACGAGCAGTACTTC. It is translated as CASSPTGLGLDEQYF.

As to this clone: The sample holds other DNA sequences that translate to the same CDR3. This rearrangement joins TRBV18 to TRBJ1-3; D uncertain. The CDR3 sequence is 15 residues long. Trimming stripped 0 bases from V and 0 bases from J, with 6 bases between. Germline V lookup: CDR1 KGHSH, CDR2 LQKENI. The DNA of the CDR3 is TGTGCCAGCTCACCACCGGTTGCCTCTGGAAACACCATATATTTT. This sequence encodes CASSPPVASGNTIYF.

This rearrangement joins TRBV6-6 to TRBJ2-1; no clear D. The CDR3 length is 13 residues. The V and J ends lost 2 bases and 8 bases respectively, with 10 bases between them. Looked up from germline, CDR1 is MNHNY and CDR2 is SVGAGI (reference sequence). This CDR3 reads CASSYGLGYEQFF. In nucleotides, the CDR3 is TGTGCCAGCAGTTACGGTCTTGGTTATGAGCAGTTCTTC.

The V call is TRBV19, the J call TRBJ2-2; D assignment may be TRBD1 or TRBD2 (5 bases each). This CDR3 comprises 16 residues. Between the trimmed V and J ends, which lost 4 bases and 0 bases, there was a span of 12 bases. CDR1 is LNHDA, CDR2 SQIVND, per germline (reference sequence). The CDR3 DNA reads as TGTGCCAGTAGTAGGGGGAAGGGGACGAACACCGGGGAGCTGTTTTTT. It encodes CASSRGKGTNTGELFF.

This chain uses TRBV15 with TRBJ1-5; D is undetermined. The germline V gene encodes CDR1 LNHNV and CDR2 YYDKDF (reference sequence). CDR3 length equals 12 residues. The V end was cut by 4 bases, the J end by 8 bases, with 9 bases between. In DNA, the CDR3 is TGTGCCACCAGCAAAATGAGTGAGCCCCAGCATTTT. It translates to CATSKMSEPQHF.

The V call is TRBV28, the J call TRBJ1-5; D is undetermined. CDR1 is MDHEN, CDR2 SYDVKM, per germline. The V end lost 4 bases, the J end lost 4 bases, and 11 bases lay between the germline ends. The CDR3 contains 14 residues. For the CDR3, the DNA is TGTGCCAGCAGTTCCGCAGTTTTAAATCAGCCCCAGCATTTT. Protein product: CASSSAVLNQPQHF.

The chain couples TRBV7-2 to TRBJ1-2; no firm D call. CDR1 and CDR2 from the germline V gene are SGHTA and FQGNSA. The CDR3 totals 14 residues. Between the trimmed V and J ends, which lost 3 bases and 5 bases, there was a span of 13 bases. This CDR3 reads CASSFYHVEYGYTF. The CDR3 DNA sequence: TGTGCCAGCAGCTTTTACCACGTGGAGTATGGCTACACCTTC. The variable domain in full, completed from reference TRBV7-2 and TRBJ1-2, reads GAGVSQSPSNKVTEKGKDVELRCDPISGHTALYWYRQSLGQGLEFLIYFQGNSAPDKSGLPSDRFSAERTGGSVSTLTIQRTQQEDSAVYLCASSFYHVEYGYTFGSGTRLTVV.

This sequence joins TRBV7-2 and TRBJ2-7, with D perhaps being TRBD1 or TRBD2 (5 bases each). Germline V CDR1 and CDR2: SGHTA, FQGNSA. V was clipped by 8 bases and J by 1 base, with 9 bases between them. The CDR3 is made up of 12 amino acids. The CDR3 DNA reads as TGTGCCAGCCGTGGGGGTTCCTACGAGCAGTACTTC. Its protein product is CASRGGSYEQYF. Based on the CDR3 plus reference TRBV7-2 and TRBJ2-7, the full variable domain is GAGVSQSPSNKVTEKGKDVELRCDPISGHTALYWYRQSLGQGLEFLIYFQGNSAPDKSGLPSDRFSAERTGGSVSTLTIQRTQQEDSAVYLCASRGGSYEQYFGPGTRLTVT.

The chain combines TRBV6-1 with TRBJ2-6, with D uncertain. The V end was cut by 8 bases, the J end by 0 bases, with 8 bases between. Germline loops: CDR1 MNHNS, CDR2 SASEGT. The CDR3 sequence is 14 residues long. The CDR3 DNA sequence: TGTGCCAGCTCCACACCCTCTGGGGCCAACGTCCTGACTTTC. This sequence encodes CASSTPSGANVLTF.

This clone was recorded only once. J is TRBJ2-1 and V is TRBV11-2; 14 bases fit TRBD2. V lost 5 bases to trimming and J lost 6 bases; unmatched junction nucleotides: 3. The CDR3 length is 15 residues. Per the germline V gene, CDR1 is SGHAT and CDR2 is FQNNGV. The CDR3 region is CASSRGTSGSNEQFF. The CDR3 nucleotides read TGTGCCAGCAGCCGAGGGACTAGCGGGAGCAATGAGCAGTTCTTC. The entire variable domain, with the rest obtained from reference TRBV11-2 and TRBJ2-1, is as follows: EAGVAQSPRYKIIEKRQSVAFWCNPISGHATLYWYQQILGQGPKLLIQFQNNGVVDDSQLPKDRFSAERLKGVDSTLKIQPAKLEDSAVYLCASSRGTSGSNEQFFGPGTRLTVL.

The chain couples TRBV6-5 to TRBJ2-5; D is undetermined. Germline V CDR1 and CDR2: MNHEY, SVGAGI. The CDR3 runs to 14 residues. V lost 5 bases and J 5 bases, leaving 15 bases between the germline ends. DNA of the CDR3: TGTGCCAGCAGTCCAGGACGCAAAGGGGAGACCCAGTACTTC. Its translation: CASSPGRKGETQYF.

The CDR3 bases are TGTGCCAGCAGTTTAACATGGTTCACAGGGGGCGTGGATACGCAGTATTTT. As protein: CASSLTWFTGGVDTQYF. The rearrangement uses TRBV27 and TRBJ2-3; 9 bases agree with TRBD1. Germline loops: CDR1 MNHEY, CDR2 SMNVEV (reference sequence). After removal of 2 bases from V and 6 bases from J, the junction contained 12 bases not matched to a gene. The CDR3 contains 17 residues.

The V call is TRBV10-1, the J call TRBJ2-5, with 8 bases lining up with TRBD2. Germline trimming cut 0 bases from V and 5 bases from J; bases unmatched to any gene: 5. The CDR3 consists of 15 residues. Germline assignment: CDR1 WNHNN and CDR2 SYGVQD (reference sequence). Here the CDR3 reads CASSESSGSGETQYF. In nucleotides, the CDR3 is TGCGCCAGCAGTGAGTCCAGCGGGAGCGGTGAGACCCAGTACTTC.

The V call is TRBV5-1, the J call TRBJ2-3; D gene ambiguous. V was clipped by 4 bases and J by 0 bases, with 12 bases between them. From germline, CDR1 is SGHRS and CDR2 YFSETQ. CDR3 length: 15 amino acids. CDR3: CASSLFAGSTDTQYF. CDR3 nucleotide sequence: TGCGCCAGCAGCCTTTTCGCCGGGAGCACAGATACGCAGTATTTT.

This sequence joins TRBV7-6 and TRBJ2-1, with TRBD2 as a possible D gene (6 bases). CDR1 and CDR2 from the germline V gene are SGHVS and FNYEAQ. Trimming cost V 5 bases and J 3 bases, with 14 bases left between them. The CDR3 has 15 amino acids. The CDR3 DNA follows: TGTGCCAGCAGCCGCCGCGGGGCCAACTACAATGAGCAGTTCTTC. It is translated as CASSRRGANYNEQFF.

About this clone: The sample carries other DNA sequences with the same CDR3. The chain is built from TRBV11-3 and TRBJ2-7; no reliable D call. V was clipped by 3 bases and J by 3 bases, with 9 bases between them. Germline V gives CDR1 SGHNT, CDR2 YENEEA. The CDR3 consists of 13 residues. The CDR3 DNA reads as TGTGCCAGCAGCTTGAACCCAAACTACGAGCAGTACTTC. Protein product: CASSLNPNYEQYF.

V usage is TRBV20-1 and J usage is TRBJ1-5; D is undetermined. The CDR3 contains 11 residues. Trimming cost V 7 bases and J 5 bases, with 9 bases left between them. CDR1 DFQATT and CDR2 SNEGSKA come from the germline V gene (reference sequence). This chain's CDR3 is CSVRRDQPQHF. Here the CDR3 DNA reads TGCAGTGTAAGGAGAGATCAGCCCCAGCATTTT.

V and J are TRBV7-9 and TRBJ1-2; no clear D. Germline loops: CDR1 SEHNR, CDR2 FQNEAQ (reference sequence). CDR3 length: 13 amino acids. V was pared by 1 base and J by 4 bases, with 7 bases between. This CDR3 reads CASSLEIPYGYTF. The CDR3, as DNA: TGTGCCAGCAGCTTAGAAATCCCCTATGGCTACACCTTC.

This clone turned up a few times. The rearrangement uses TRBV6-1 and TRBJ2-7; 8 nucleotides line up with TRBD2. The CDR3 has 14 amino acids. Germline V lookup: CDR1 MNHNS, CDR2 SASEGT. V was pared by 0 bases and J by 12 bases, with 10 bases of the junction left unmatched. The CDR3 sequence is CASSEAELAAVRYF. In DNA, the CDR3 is TGTGCCAGCAGTGAAGCCGAACTAGCGGCGGTTAGGTACTTC.